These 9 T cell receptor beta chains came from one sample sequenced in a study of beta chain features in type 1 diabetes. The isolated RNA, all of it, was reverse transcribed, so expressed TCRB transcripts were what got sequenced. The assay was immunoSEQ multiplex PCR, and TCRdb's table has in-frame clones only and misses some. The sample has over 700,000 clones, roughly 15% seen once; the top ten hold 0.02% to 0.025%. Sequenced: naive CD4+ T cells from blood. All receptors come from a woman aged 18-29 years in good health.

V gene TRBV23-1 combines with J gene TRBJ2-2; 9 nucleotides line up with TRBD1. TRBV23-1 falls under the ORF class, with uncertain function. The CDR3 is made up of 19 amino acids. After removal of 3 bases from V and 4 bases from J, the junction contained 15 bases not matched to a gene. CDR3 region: CASSHFPTHRGLTTGELFF. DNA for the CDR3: TGCGCCAGCAGTCACTTCCCCACCCACAGGGGGCTAACCACCGGGGAGCTGTTTTTT.

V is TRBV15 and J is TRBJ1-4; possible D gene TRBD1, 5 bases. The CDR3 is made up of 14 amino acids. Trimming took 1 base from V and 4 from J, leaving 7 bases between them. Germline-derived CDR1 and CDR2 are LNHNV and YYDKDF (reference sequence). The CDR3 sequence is CATSRGQFNEKLFF. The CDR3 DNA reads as TGTGCCACCAGCAGAGGACAGTTTAATGAAAAACTGTTTTTT. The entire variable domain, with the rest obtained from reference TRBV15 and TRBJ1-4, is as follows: DAMVIQNPRYQVTQFGKPVTLSCSQTLNHNVMYWYQQKSSQAPKLLFHYYDKDFNNEADTPDNFQSRRPNTSFCFLDIRSPGLGDTAMYLCATSRGQFNEKLFFGSGTQLSVL.

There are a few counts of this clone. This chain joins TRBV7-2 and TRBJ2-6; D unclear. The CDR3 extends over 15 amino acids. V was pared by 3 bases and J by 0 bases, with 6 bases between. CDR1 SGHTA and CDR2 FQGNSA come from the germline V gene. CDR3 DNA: TGTGCCAGCAGCTTCCCGAGCTCTGGGGCCAACGTCCTGACTTTC. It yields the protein CASSFPSSGANVLTF.

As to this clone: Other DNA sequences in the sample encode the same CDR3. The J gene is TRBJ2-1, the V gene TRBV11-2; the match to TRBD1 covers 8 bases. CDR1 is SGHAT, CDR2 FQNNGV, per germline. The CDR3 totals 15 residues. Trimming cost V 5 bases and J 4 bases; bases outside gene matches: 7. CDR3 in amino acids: CASSLGTGGYNEQFF. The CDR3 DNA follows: TGTGCCAGCAGCCTAGGGACAGGCGGATACAATGAGCAGTTCTTC.

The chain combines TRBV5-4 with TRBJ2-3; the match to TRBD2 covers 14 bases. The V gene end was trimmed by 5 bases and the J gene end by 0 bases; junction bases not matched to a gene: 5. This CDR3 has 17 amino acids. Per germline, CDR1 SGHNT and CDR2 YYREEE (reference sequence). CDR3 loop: CASSLRLAGGSTDTQYF. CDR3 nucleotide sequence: TGTGCCAGCAGTTTGAGACTAGCGGGAGGGAGCACAGATACGCAGTATTTT.

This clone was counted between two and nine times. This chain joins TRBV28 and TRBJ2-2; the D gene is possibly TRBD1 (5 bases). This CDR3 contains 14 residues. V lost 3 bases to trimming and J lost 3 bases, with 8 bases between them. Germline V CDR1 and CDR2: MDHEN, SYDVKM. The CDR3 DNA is TGTGCCAGCAGTTTTTTAGGGGACACCGGGGAGCTGTTTTTT. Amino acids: CASSFLGDTGELFF.

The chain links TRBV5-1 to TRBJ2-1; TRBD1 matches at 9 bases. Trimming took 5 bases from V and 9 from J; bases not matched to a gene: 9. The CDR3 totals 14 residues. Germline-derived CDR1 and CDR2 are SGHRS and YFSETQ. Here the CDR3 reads CASRTNGQGTEQFF. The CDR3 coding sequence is TGCGCCAGCAGGACAAACGGACAGGGGACTGAGCAGTTCTTC. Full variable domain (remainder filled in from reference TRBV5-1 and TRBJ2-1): KAGVTQTPRYLIKTRGQQVTLSCSPISGHRSVSWYQQTPGQGLQFLFEYFSETQRNKGNFPGRFSGRQFSNSRSEMNVSTLELGDSALYLCASRTNGQGTEQFFGPGTRLTVL.

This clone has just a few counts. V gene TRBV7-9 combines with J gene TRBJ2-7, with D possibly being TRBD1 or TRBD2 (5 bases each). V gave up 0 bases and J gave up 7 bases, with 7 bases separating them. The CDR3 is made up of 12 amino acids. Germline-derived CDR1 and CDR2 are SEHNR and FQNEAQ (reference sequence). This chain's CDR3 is CASSLAGEEQYF. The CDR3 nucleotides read TGTGCCAGCAGCTTAGCGGGGGAAGAGCAGTACTTC. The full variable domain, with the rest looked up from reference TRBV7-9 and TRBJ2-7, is DTGVSQNPRHKITKRGQNVTFRCDPISEHNRLYWYRQTLGQGPEFLTYFQNEAQLEKSRLLSDRFSAERPKGSFSTLEIQRTEQGDSAMYLCASSLAGEEQYFGPGTRLTVT.

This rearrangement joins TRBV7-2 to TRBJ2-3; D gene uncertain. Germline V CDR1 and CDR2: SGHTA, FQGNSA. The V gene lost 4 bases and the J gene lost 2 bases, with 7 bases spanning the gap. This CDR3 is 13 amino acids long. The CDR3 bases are TGTGCCAGCAGCTCCGGAGCCACAGATACGCAGTATTTT. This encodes CASSSGATDTQYF.